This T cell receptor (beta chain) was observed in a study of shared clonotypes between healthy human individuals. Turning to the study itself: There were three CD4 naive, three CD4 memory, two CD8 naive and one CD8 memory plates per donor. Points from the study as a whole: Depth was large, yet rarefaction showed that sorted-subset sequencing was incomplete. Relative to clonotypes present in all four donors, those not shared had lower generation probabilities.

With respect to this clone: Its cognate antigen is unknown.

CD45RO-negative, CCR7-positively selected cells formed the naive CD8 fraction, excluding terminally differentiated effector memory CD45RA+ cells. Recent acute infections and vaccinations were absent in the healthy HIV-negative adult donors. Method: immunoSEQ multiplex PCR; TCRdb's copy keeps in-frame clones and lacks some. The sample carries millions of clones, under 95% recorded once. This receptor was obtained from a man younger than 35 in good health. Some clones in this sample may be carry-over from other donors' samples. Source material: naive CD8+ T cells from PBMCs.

CDR3 loop: CASSPLGQRYEQYF. CDR3 coding DNA: TGTGCCAGCTCACCCCTGGGGCAGCGGTACGAGCAGTACTTC. The V call is TRBV18, the J call TRBJ2-7; D possibly matches TRBD1 or TRBD2 (5 bases each). The CDR3 is made up of 14 amino acids. Germline CDR1 and CDR2: KGHSH and LQKENI. V gave up 3 bases and J gave up 4 bases, with 13 bases separating them.